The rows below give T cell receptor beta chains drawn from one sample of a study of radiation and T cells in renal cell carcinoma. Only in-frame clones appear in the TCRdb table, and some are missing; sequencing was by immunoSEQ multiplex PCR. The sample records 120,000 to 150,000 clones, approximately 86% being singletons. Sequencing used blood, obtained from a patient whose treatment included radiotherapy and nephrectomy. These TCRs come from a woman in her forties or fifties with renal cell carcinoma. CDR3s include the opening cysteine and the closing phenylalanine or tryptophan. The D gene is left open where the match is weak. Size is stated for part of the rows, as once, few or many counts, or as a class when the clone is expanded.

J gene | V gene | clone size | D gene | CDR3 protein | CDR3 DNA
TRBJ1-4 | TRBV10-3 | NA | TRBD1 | CAISGTGGREKLFF | TGTGCCATCAGTGGAACAGGGGGGAGGGAAAAACTGTTTTTT
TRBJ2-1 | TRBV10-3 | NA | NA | CAISESAGTHNEQFF | TGTGCCATCAGTGAGTCTGCGGGAACCCACAATGAGCAGTTCTTC
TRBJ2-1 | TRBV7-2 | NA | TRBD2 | CASSRRLAGSYNEQFF | TGTGCCAGCAGCCGCCGACTAGCGGGATCCTACAATGAGCAGTTCTTC
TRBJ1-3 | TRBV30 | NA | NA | CAWSVAFGNTIYF | TGTGCCTGGAGTGTGGCATTTGGAAACACCATATATTTT
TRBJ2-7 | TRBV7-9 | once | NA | CASSLALTNSYEQYF | TGTGCCAGCAGCTTAGCGCTTACCAATTCCTACGAGCAGTACTTC
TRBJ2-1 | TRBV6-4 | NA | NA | CASSEPEGGVNNEQFF | TGTGCCAGCAGTGAGCCGGAAGGGGGGGTGAACAATGAGCAGTTCTTC
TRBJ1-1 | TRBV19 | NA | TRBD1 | CASSFQGAGGTEAFF | TGTGCCAGTAGTTTCCAGGGGGCAGGCGGCACTGAAGCTTTCTTT
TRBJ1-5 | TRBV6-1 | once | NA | CASSEDGSYPNQPQHF | TGTGCCAGCAGTGAAGACGGTAGCTATCCTAATCAGCCCCAGCATTTT
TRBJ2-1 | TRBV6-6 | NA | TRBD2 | CATAKMGSGRGEQFF | TGTGCCACCGCTAAGATGGGTAGCGGGAGGGGTGAGCAGTTCTTC
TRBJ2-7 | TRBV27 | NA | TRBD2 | CASSSSTSGGYEQYF | TGTGCCAGCAGTTCCTCAACTAGCGGGGGGTACGAGCAGTACTTC
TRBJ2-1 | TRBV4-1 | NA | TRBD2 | CASSPGLAGYNEQFF | TGCGCCAGCAGCCCCGGACTAGCCGGCTACAATGAGCAGTTCTTC
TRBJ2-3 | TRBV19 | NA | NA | CASSISGSDTQYF | TGTGCCAGTAGTATATCGGGCTCAGATACGCAGTATTTT
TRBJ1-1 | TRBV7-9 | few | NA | CASSLEEVAFF | TGTGCCAGCAGCTTAGAGGAGGTAGCTTTCTTT
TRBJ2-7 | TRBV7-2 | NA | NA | CASSPSYEQYF | TGTGCCAGCAGCCCCTCCTACGAGCAGTACTTC
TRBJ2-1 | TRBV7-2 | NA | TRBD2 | CASSLDYLAGAHINEQFF | TGTGCCAGCAGCTTAGACTACCTAGCGGGGGCACATATCAATGAGCAGTTCTTC
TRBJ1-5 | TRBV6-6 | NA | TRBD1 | CASSPEGAGNQPQHF | TGTGCCAGCAGTCCGGAGGGGGCGGGCAATCAGCCCCAGCATTTT
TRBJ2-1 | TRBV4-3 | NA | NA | CASSQADRYNEQFF | TGCGCCAGCAGCCAAGCGGACAGATACAATGAGCAGTTCTTC
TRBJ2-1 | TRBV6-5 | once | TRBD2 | CASSPRLAGNNEQFF | TGTGCCAGCAGTCCGAGACTAGCGGGAAACAATGAGCAGTTCTTC
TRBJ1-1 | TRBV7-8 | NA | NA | CASSSVGEMGTEAFF | TGTGCCAGCAGCTCCGTCGGGGAAATGGGGACTGAAGCTTTCTTT
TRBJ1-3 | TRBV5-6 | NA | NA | CASSPGPAGNTIYF | TGTGCCAGCAGCCCTGGGCCAGCTGGAAACACCATATATTTT
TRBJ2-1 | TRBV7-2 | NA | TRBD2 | CASSLVGLAGVGAYNEQFF | TGTGCCAGCAGCTTGGTAGGACTAGCGGGGGTAGGTGCCTACAATGAGCAGTTCTTC
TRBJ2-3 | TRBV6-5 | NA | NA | CASSYRRPASDTQYF | TGTGCCAGCAGTTACCGCAGGCCAGCTTCAGATACGCAGTATTTT